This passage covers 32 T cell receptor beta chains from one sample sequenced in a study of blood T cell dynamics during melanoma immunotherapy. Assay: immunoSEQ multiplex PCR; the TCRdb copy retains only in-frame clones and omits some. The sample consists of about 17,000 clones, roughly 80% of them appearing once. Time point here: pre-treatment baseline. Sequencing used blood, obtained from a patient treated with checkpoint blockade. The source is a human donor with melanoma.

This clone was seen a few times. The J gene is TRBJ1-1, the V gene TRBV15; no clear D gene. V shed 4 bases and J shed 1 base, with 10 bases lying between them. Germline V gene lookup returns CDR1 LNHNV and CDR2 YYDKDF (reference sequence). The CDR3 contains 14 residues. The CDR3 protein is CATSMILTNTEAFF. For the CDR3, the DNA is TGTGCCACCAGCATGATCCTTACGAACACTGAAGCTTTCTTT. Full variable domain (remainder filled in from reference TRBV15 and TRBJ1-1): DAMVIQNPRYQVTQFGKPVTLSCSQTLNHNVMYWYQQKSSQAPKLLFHYYDKDFNNEADTPDNFQSRRPNTSFCFLDIRSPGLGDTAMYLCATSMILTNTEAFFGQGTRLTVV.

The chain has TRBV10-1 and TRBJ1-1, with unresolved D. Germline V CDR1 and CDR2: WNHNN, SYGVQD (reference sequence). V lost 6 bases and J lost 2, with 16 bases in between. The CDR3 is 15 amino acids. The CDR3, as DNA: TGCGCCAGCAGCTCGGAAGGGTGTAATAACACTGAAGCTTTCTTT. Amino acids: CASSSEGCNNTEAFF.

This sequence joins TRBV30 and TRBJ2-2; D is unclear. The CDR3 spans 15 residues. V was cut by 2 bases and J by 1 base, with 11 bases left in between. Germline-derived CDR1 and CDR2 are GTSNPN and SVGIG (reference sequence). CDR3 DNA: TGTGCCTGGAGTCGGGCAAACCAGAACACCGGGGAGCTGTTTTTT. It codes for CAWSRANQNTGELFF.

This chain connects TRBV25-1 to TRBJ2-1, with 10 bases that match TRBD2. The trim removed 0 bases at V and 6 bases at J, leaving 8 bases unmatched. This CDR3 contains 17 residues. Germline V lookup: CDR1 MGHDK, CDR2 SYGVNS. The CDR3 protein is CASSEYPPSGSSNEQFF. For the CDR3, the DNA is TGTGCCAGCAGTGAATATCCCCCTAGCGGGAGTAGCAATGAGCAGTTCTTC.

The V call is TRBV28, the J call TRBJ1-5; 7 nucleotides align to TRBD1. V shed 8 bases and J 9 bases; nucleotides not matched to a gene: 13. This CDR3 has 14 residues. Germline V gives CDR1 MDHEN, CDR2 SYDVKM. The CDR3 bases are TGTGCCAGCCGGGGACAGACCTCCGATCGGCCCCAGCATTTT. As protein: CASRGQTSDRPQHF. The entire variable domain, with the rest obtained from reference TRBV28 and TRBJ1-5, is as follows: DVKVTQSSRYLVKRTGEKVFLECVQDMDHENMFWYRQDPGLGLRLIYFSYDVKMKEKGDIPEGYSVSREKKERFSLILESASTNQTSMYLCASRGQTSDRPQHFGDGTRLSIL.

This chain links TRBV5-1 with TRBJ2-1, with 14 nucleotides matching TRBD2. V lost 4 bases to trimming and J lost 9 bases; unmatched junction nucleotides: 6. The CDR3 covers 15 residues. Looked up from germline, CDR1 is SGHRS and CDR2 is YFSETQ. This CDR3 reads CASSTGLAGGSEQFF. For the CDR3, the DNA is TGCGCCAGCAGCACTGGACTAGCGGGAGGAAGTGAGCAGTTCTTC.

CDR3 sequence (DNA): TGTGCCAGCAGCCTAGGACAGGGGGCGCCTAATGAAAAACTGTTTTTT. Its translation: CASSLGQGAPNEKLFF. This sequence joins TRBV28 and TRBJ1-4; TRBD1 matches at 11 bases. Per the germline V gene, CDR1 is MDHEN and CDR2 is SYDVKM. V lost 6 bases and J lost 3; bases outside the gene matches: 6. CDR3 length: 16 amino acids.

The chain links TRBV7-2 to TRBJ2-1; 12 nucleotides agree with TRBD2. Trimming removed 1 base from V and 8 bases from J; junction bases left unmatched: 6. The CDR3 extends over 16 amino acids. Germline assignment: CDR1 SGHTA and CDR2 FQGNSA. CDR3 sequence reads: CASSLDRLAGVDEQFF. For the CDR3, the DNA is TGTGCCAGCAGCTTAGATAGACTAGCGGGAGTGGATGAGCAGTTCTTC.

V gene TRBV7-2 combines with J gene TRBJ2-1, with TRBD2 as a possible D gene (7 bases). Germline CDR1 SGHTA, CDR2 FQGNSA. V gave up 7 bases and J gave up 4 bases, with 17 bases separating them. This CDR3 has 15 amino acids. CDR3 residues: CASTQRGGRYNEQFF. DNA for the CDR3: TGTGCCAGCACCCAGAGGGGGGGGAGATACAATGAGCAGTTCTTC.

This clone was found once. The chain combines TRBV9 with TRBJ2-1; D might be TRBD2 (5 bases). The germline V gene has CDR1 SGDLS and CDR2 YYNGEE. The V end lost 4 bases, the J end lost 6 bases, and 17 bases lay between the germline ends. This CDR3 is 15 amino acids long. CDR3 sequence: CASSPLRGWGNEQFF. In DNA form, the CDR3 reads TGTGCCAGCAGCCCCCTCCGGGGTTGGGGCAATGAGCAGTTCTTC.

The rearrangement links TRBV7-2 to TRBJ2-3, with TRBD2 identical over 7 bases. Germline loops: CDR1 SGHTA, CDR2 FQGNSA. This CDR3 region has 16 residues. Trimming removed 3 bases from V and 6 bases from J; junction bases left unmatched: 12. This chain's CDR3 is CASSFAGTTSSDTQYF. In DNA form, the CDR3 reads TGTGCCAGCAGCTTCGCCGGGACTACTTCGTCGGATACGCAGTATTTT.

The CDR3 sequence is CASSLTYEQYF. The CDR3 nucleotides are TGTGCCAGCAGCTTAACCTACGAGCAGTACTTC. V is TRBV11-2 and J is TRBJ2-7; D is uncertain. The germline gives CDR1 SGHAT, CDR2 FQNNGV. Trimming left V 2 bases short and J 2 bases short, with 1 base between. The CDR3 has 11 residues.

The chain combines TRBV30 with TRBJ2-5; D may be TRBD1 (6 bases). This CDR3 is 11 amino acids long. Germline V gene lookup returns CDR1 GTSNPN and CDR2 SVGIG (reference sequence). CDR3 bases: TGTGCTGTGGACAGCCAAGAGACCCAGTACTTC. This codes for CAVDSQETQYF.

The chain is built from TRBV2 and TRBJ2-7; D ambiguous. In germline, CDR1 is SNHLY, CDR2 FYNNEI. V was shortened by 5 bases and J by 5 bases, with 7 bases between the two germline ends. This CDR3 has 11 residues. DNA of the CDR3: TGTGCCAGCAGTACGATGAACGAGCAGTACTTC. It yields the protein CASSTMNEQYF.

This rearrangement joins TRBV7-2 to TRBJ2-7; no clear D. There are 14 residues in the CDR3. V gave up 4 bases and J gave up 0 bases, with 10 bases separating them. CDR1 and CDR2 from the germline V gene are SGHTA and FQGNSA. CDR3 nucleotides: TGTGCCAGCAGCTACAGCTTTGCCTCCTACGAGCAGTACTTC. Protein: CASSYSFASYEQYF.

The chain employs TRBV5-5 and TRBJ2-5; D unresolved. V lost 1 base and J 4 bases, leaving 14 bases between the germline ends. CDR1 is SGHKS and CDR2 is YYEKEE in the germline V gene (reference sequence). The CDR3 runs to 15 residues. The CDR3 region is CASSLQQRPIETQYF. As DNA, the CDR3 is TGTGCCAGCAGCTTGCAACAAAGGCCTATAGAGACCCAGTACTTC.

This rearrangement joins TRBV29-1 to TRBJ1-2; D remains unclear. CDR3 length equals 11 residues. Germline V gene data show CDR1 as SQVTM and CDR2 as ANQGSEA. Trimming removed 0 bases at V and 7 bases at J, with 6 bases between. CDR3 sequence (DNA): TGCAGCGTTGAAGATCCAGGTGGCTACACCTTC. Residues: CSVEDPGGYTF.

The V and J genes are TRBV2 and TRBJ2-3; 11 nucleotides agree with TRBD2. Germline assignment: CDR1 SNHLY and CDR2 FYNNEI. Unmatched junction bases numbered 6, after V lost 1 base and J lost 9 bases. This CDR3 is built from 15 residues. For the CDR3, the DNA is TGTGCCAGCAGTGAAGTCGGGACTAGCGGAAACACGCAGTATTTT. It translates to CASSEVGTSGNTQYF.

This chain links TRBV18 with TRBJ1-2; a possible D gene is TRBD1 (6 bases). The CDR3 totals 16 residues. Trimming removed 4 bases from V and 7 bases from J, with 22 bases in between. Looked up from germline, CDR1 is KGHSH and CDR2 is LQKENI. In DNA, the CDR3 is TGTGCCAGCTCACGGGATTACCCGGTACAGGGCGGTGGCTACACCTTC. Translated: CASSRDYPVQGGGYTF.

CDR3 protein: CASSLTPGVGEQFF. CDR3 DNA: TGTGCCAGCAGCTTGACGCCAGGGGTTGGTGAGCAGTTCTTC. The chain uses TRBV7-2 and TRBJ2-1, with a weak D call TRBD1 (6 bases). With 3 bases removed from V and 9 bases from J, the gap between germline ends came to 15 bases. Germline values: CDR1 SGHTA, CDR2 FQGNSA. The CDR3 is 14 residues long. Based on the CDR3 plus reference TRBV7-2 and TRBJ2-1, the full variable domain is GAGVSQSPSNKVTEKGKDVELRCDPISGHTALYWYRQSLGQGLEFLIYFQGNSAPDKSGLPSDRFSAERTGGSVSTLTIQRTQQEDSAVYLCASSLTPGVGEQFFGPGTRLTVL.

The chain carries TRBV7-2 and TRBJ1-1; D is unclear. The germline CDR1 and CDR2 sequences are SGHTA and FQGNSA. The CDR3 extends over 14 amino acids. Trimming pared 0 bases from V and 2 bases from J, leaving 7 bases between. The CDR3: CASSLALSNTEAFF. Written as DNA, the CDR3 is TGTGCCAGCAGCTTAGCGCTGAGCAACACTGAAGCTTTCTTT.

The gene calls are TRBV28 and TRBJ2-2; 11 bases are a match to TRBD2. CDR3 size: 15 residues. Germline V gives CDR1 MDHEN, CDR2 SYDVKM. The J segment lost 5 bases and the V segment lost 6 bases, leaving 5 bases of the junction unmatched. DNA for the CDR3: TGTGCCAGCAGACGACCTAGCGGGAGGACCGGGGAGCTGTTTTTT. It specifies CASRRPSGRTGELFF.

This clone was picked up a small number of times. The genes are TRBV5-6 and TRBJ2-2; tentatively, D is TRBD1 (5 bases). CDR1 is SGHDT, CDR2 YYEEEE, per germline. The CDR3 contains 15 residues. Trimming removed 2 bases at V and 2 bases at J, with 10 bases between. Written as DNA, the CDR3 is TGTGCCAGCAGCTTTAGAACAGGAAACACCGGGGAGCTGTTTTTT. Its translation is CASSFRTGNTGELFF. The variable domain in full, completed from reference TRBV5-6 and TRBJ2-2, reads DAGVTQSPTHLIKTRGQQVTLRCSPKSGHDTVSWYQQALGQGPQFIFQYYEEEERQRGNFPDRFSGHQFPNYSSELNVNALLLGDSALYLCASSFRTGNTGELFFGEGSRLTVL.

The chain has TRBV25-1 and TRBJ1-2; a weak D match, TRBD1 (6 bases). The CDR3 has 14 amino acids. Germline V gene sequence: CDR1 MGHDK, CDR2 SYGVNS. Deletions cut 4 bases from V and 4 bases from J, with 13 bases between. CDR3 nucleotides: TGTGCCAGCAGTGCTCCAGGACAGTCCTATGGCTACACCTTC. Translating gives CASSAPGQSYGYTF.

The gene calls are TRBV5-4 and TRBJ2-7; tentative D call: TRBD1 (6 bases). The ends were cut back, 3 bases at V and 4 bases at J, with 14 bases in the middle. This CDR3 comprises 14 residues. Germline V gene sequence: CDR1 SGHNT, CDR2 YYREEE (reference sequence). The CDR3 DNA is TGTGCCAGCAGCTCTGAACAGGGTACGTACGAGCAGTACTTC. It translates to CASSSEQGTYEQYF.

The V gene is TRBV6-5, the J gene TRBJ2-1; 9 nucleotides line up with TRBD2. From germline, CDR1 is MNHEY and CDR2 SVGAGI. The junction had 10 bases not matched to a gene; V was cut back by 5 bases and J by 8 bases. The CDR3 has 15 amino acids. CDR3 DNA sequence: TGTGCCAGCAGTGCCTCCGGGACTAGCTTCGATGAGCAGTTCTTC. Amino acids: CASSASGTSFDEQFF.

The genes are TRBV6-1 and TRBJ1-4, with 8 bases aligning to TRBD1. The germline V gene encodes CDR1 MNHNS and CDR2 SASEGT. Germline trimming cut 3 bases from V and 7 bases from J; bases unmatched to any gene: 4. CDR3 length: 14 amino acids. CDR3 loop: CASSEGQDLEKLFF. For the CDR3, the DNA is TGTGCCAGCAGTGAGGGACAGGATCTTGAAAAACTGTTTTTT.

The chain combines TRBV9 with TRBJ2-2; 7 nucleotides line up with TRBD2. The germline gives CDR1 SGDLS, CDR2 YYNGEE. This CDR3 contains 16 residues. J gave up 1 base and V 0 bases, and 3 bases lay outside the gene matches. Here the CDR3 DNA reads TGTGCCAGCAGCGTAGTGACGGGAGGGAACACCGGGGAGCTGTTTTTT. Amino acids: CASSVVTGGNTGELFF.

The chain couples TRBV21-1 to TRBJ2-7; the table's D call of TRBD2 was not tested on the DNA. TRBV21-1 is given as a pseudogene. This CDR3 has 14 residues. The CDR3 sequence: CATSGAGSSYEQYF. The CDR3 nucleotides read TGTGCCACCTCGGGCGCCGGGAGCTCCTACGAGCAGTACTTC.

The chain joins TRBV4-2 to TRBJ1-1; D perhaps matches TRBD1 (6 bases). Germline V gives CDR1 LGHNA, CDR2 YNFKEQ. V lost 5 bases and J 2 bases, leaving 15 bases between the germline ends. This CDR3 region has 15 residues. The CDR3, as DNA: TGTGCCAGCAGCGACAGTCGGGGGCTAAACACTGAAGCTTTCTTT. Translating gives CASSDSRGLNTEAFF.

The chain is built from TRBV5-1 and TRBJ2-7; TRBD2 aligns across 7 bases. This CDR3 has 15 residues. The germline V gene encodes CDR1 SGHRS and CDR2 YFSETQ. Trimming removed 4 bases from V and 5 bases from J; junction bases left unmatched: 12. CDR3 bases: TGCGCCAGCAGCCTAGTGCGGGAGCCACACCACGAGCAGTACTTC. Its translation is CASSLVREPHHEQYF.

In nucleotides, the CDR3 is TGTGCCAGCAGCCCAGGGGGCGGGGAGGGAGAGCAGTTCTTC. Its translation: CASSPGGGEGEQFF. The rearrangement joins TRBV7-9 to TRBJ2-1; maybe TRBD1 (8 bases). V shed 5 bases and J shed 10 bases, with 18 bases lying between them. The germline V gene has CDR1 SEHNR and CDR2 FQNEAQ (reference sequence). The CDR3 is 14 amino acids.